These 18 T cell receptor beta chains were all obtained from the same sample, sequenced in a study of T cell repertoires in cytomegalovirus infection. One entry per CDR3 protein results from TCRdb running MiXCR on the reads. The sample records around 81,000 distinct CDR3 sequences, approximately 39% being singletons. No antigen is known for these receptors. Here the sequenced sample was CD8+ T cells from cultured PBMCs, taken from culture after CMV antigen stimulation. These receptor sequences come from a human donor in good health (CMV status not recorded). Some clones in this sample may be carry-over from other donors' samples.

V is TRBV28 and J is TRBJ2-7; 11 bases map to TRBD1. The CDR3 length is 16 residues. Germline V gene sequence: CDR1 MDHEN, CDR2 SYDVKM. Trimming cost V 2 bases and J 5 bases; bases outside gene matches: 8. CDR3 nucleotide sequence: TGTGCCAGCAGTTTACCTTGGGACAGGGGGTTCCACGAGCAGTACTTC. Its translation is CASSLPWDRGFHEQYF.

This clonotype has more than one count but fewer than ten. V usage is TRBV6-5 and J usage is TRBJ1-1; TRBD1 is a possible D gene (5 bases). CDR1 and CDR2 (germline): MNHEY, SVGAGI. The CDR3 sequence is 13 residues long. V dropped 2 bases and J dropped 4 bases, with 8 bases sitting between them. The DNA of the CDR3 is TGTGCCAGCAGTTACGGGGGTGGCACTGAAGCTTTCTTT. Its translation: CASSYGGGTEAFF.

The V gene is TRBV7-2, the J gene TRBJ1-3; D unclear. In germline, CDR1 is SGHTA, CDR2 FQGNSA. Trimming cost V 1 base and J 0 bases, with 7 bases left between them. There are 15 residues in the CDR3. The CDR3 nucleotides read TGTGCCAGCAGCTTAGGGCCCTACTCTGGAAACACCATATATTTT. Encoded protein: CASSLGPYSGNTIYF.

This clonotype was counted a few times. The rearrangement uses TRBV27 and TRBJ2-3, with 8 nucleotides matching TRBD2. Trimming took 6 bases from V and 3 from J; bases not matched to a gene: 8. Germline V gives CDR1 MNHEY, CDR2 SMNVEV (reference sequence). CDR3 size: 15 residues. The CDR3 DNA reads TGTGCCAGCAGCCCGGGGGGGGGTTTGACAGATACGCAGTATTTT. Protein: CASSPGGGLTDTQYF.

A few counts support this clonotype. The chain uses TRBV2 and TRBJ2-2; D gene ambiguous. Per the germline V gene, CDR1 is SNHLY and CDR2 is FYNNEI. The V and J ends lost 1 base and 4 bases respectively, with 10 bases between them. The CDR3 sequence is 15 residues long. In DNA form, the CDR3 reads TGTGCCAGCAGTGAAGAGCTCACCTCCACCGGGGAGCTGTTTTTT. Translated: CASSEELTSTGELFF.

This clonotype was seen more than once but under ten times. This chain connects TRBV7-2 to TRBJ1-5; the match to TRBD1 covers 8 bases. Trimming took 5 bases from V and 1 from J; bases not matched to a gene: 10. CDR1 is SGHTA and CDR2 is FQGNSA in the germline V gene. This CDR3 contains 17 residues. The CDR3 sequence is CASSALHRGLSNQPQHF. CDR3 nucleotide sequence: TGTGCCAGCAGCGCCTTACACAGGGGGTTGAGCAATCAGCCCCAGCATTTT.

The J gene is TRBJ1-5, the V gene TRBV4-1; 11 nucleotides match TRBD1. Looked up from germline, CDR1 is MGHRA and CDR2 is YSYEKL. V lost 0 bases and J lost 6; bases outside the gene matches: 4. The CDR3 is 16 amino acids. This chain's CDR3 is CASSQEDRGHGQPQHF. The CDR3 DNA reads as TGCGCCAGCAGCCAAGAGGACAGGGGGCACGGTCAGCCCCAGCATTTT.

This clonotype turned up a few times. This chain connects TRBV2 to TRBJ1-5; 9 positions agree with TRBD1. The length of the CDR3 is 15 residues. V shed 4 bases and J 8 bases; nucleotides not matched to a gene: 9. Germline CDR1 is SNHLY and CDR2 is FYNNEI. The CDR3 here is CASSGPQGAIEPQHF. Here the CDR3 DNA reads TGTGCCAGCAGTGGGCCACAGGGGGCAATTGAGCCCCAGCATTTT.

This sequence joins TRBV20-1 and TRBJ2-3, with a possible D match to TRBD1 (5 bases). The CDR3 is 16 amino acids. In germline, CDR1 is DFQATT, CDR2 SNEGSKA (reference sequence). Trimming stripped 4 bases from V and 0 bases from J, with 17 bases between. The CDR3 loop reads CSATFWGRTSTDTQYF. The CDR3 region has the DNA TGCAGTGCTACCTTTTGGGGCAGAACTAGCACAGATACGCAGTATTTT.

The CDR3 nucleotides are TGTGCCAGTAGATGGGGGCCAGGGGCCAAAAACATTCAGTACTTC. Residues: CASRWGPGAKNIQYF. The J gene is TRBJ2-4, the V gene TRBV19; possible D gene TRBD1, 6 bases. The CDR3 extends over 15 amino acids. V was trimmed by 6 bases and J by 1 base, leaving 13 bases between them. Germline assignment: CDR1 LNHDA and CDR2 SQIVND (reference sequence). The whole variable domain, remainder taken from reference TRBV19 and TRBJ2-4, is DGGITQSPKYLFRKEGQNVTLSCEQNLNHDAMYWYRQDPGQGLRLIYYSQIVNDFQKGDIAEGYSVSREKKESFPLTVTSAQKNPTAFYLCASRWGPGAKNIQYFGAGTRLSVL.

CDR3 DNA: TGTGCCAGCAGTTTGGGACAGGGGACCGACAATGAGCAGTTCTTC. It translates to CASSLGQGTDNEQFF. V gene TRBV6-2 or TRBV6-3 combines with J gene TRBJ2-1; 10 bases align to TRBD1. J was trimmed by 5 bases and V by 4 bases; bases with no gene match: 5. CDR1 and CDR2 (germline): MNHEY, SVGEGT. This CDR3 region has 15 residues.

This clonotype was seen just once. The J gene is TRBJ2-1, the V gene TRBV29-1; 10 bases are a match to TRBD2. The CDR3 totals 15 residues. Trimming cost V 2 bases and J 4 bases; bases outside gene matches: 5. Germline V lookup: CDR1 SQVTM, CDR2 ANQGSEA. In nucleotides, the CDR3 is TGCAGCGTTGAATCCCTAGCGGGGGCTTACAATGAGCAGTTCTTC. It codes for CSVESLAGAYNEQFF.

This chain joins TRBV5-6 and TRBJ2-1; D remains unclear. The V gene's germline CDR1 is SGHDT and CDR2 YYEEEE. The CDR3 has 15 amino acids. V gave up 1 base and J gave up 4 bases, with 12 bases separating them. CDR3 region: CASSLFSTFYNEQFF. Here the CDR3 DNA reads TGTGCCAGCAGCTTGTTTTCGACATTTTACAATGAGCAGTTCTTC.

The chain recombines TRBV11-2 with TRBJ1-2; D unclear. The germline V gene encodes CDR1 SGHAT and CDR2 FQNNGV. Between the trimmed V and J ends, which lost 1 base and 7 bases, there was a span of 7 bases. The CDR3 loop spans 12 amino acids. DNA for the CDR3: TGTGCCAGCAGCTTAGGGGGTTCTGGCTACACCTTC. Amino acids: CASSLGGSGYTF.

The J gene is TRBJ2-7, the V gene TRBV7-9, with D possibly TRBD1 on 6 matching bases. Trimming removed 0 bases at V and 3 bases at J, with 6 bases between. CDR1 SEHNR and CDR2 FQNEAQ come from the germline V gene (reference sequence). The CDR3 has 13 amino acids. The CDR3: CASSLATGYEQYF. For the CDR3, the DNA is TGTGCCAGCAGCTTAGCGACAGGCTACGAGCAGTACTTC.

This chain connects TRBV12-5 to TRBJ1-2; 8 bases align to TRBD1. The V and J ends lost 5 bases and 2 bases, in that order; junction bases with no gene match: 7. Germline values: CDR1 LGHNT, CDR2 FRNRAP. CDR3 length equals 15 residues. The CDR3 here is CASGPSGDRNYGYTF. CDR3 coding DNA: TGTGCTAGTGGTCCCTCCGGGGACAGGAACTATGGCTACACCTTC. Full variable domain (remainder filled in from reference TRBV12-5 and TRBJ1-2): DARVTQTPRHKVTEMGQEVTMRCQPILGHNTVFWYRQTMMQGLELLAYFRNRAPLDDSGMPKDRFSAEMPDATLATLKIQPSEPRDSAVYFCASGPSGDRNYGYTFGSGTRLTVV.

This clonotype has more than one count but fewer than ten. The chain combines TRBV27 with TRBJ2-3; possible D gene TRBD1, 6 bases. CDR3 length equals 15 residues. The germline CDR1 and CDR2 sequences are MNHEY and SMNVEV (reference sequence). Trimming shortened V by 7 bases and J by 3 bases, and 17 bases separated the two germline ends. The CDR3 coding sequence is TGTGCCAGCATGAACAGGGCCCGAATAACAGATACGCAGTATTTT. This codes for CASMNRARITDTQYF.

This clonotype was recorded once. The J gene is TRBJ2-5, the V gene TRBV7-3; 15 bases agree with TRBD2. CDR3 length: 18 amino acids. The germline CDR1 and CDR2 sequences are SGHTA and FQGTGA. Trimming cost V 2 bases and J 0 bases; bases outside gene matches: 4. The chain's CDR3 is CASSLLGLAGGYQETQYF. CDR3 DNA: TGTGCCAGCAGCTTATTGGGACTAGCGGGGGGATACCAAGAGACCCAGTACTTC.